This T cell receptor (beta chain) derives from a study of blood T cell repertoires in COVID-19. V gave up 0 bases and J gave up 0 bases, with 9 bases separating them. Per germline, CDR1 GTSNPN and CDR2 SVGIG (reference sequence). The CDR3 is 15 amino acids. TCRdb keeps only in-frame clones here, not all; method: immunoSEQ multiplex PCR. The sample includes about 130,000 clones, roughly 86% of them seen just once. This sequence originates from a human donor in a cohort sampled during active COVID-19. Sequenced sample: peripheral blood. J is TRBJ2-1 and V is TRBV30, with D possibly matching TRBD2 (6 bases). CDR3 nucleotide sequence: TGTGCCTGGAGTGTTGACGGGAGCTCCTACAATGAGCAGTTCTTC. This encodes CAWSVDGSSYNEQFF.